These 8 T cell receptor beta chains came from one sample sequenced in a study of cytomegalovirus exposure and HLA in healthy donors. Both 60 Vbeta primers and 13 Jbeta primers went into the PCR. The table came from immunoSEQ multiplex PCR; TCRdb's copy has only in-frame clones and leaves some out. The table includes 120,000 or so clones, 78% detected once. Sequencing was performed on PBMCs. Source of these receptors: a man aged 30 to 39 in good health and CMV-seropositive.

The V gene is TRBV30, the J gene TRBJ2-7, with unresolved D. Germline CDR1 reads GTSNPN; CDR2 reads SVGIG (reference sequence). Trimming took off 2 bases at V and 3 bases at J, with 5 bases between the two ends. The CDR3 runs to 11 residues. The CDR3 here is CAWSTGYEQYF. As DNA, the CDR3 is TGTGCCTGGAGTACCGGCTACGAGCAGTACTTC.

The chain employs TRBV4-1 and TRBJ2-7; a possible D gene is TRBD2 (7 bases). Trimming removed 4 bases from V and 0 bases from J, with 13 bases in between. The CDR3 length is 15 residues. From germline, CDR1 is MGHRA and CDR2 YSYEKL. This CDR3 reads CASSLGGGHSYEQYF. The CDR3 DNA reads as TGCGCCAGCAGCCTGGGGGGGGGCCACTCCTACGAGCAGTACTTC.

The chain uses TRBV6-1 and TRBJ2-1; the D gene is possibly TRBD2 (5 bases). This CDR3 is built from 13 residues. The V gene's germline CDR1 is MNHNS and CDR2 SASEGT. Trimming cost V 10 bases and J 0 bases, with 10 bases left between them. The CDR3 nucleotides read TGTGCCACCCGGGAAAGCTCCTACAATGAGCAGTTCTTC. As protein: CATRESSYNEQFF.

The CDR3 loop reads CSVDGGNNYGYTF. CDR3 DNA sequence: TGCAGCGTTGATGGAGGGAATAACTATGGCTACACCTTC. The chain combines TRBV29-1 with TRBJ1-2; D remains ambiguous. CDR3 size: 13 residues. Trimming pared 3 bases from V and 1 base from J, leaving 9 bases between. From germline, CDR1 is SQVTM and CDR2 ANQGSEA.

This chain uses TRBV30 with TRBJ2-7; 9 bases match TRBD2. With V trimmed by 0 bases and J by 7 bases, 13 bases remained unmatched. There are 16 residues in the CDR3. CDR1 GTSNPN and CDR2 SVGIG come from the germline V gene (reference sequence). DNA of the CDR3: TGTGCCTGGAGTGTACCGGGGGTAGCGGGGGCGGGGGAGCAGTACTTC. Protein product: CAWSVPGVAGAGEQYF.

V gene TRBV11-3 combines with J gene TRBJ1-2; 8 nucleotides agree with TRBD1. The length of the CDR3 is 13 residues. V shed 5 bases, J shed 8 bases, and the junction held 7 bases outside the gene matches. Germline CDR1 and CDR2: SGHNT and YENEEA. CDR3 sequence reads: CASSETGGRGYTF. For the CDR3, the DNA is TGTGCCAGCAGCGAAACAGGGGGAAGGGGCTACACCTTC.

The rearrangement links TRBV4-2 to TRBJ2-7, with a tentative D call TRBD1 (5 bases). CDR1 is LGHNA, CDR2 YNFKEQ, per germline. The CDR3 contains 14 residues. V lost 0 bases to trimming and J lost 10 bases, with 16 bases between them. DNA for the CDR3: TGTGCCAGCAGCCAAGAGGGTCGCAGGGTGCGACAGTACTTC. Protein: CASSQEGRRVRQYF.

This sequence joins TRBV2 and TRBJ2-7; TRBD1 agrees at 7 bases. V lost 7 bases to trimming and J lost 6 bases; unmatched junction nucleotides: 9. This CDR3 has 13 residues. Germline V gives CDR1 SNHLY, CDR2 FYNNEI. The CDR3 nucleotides read TGTGCCAGCATGAAAGACAGGGACGGCGAGCAGTACTTC. This sequence encodes CASMKDRDGEQYF.